This TCR beta chain comes out of a study of blood T cells in healthy people across ages. On this clonotype: It may be a read error: a sequence one base away is much more abundant. The conserved final phenylalanine or tryptophan is absent from the CDR3, which likely points to a read error.

A J-beta primer mix and a sample-barcoded 5' primer were used in a second PCR of about 7 to 11 cycles. In TCRdb, the 5' RACE reads were re-called with MiXCR into one record per CDR3 protein. The sample has approximately 2,000,000 distinct CDR3 sequences, around 40% seen once; the top ten hold about 23%. CDR3 length: 15 amino acids. V lost 4 bases and J 0 bases, leaving 10 bases between the germline ends. Germline assignment: CDR1 SGHTA and CDR2 FQGNSA. The clonotype comes from a human donor in good health. This chain uses TRBV7-2 with TRBJ2-1; D might be TRBD1 (5 bases). Sequenced: blood. The CDR3 sequence: CASSSTASSYNEQFV. The CDR3 DNA follows: TGTGCCAGCAGCTCGACAGCGAGCTCCTACAATGAGCAGTTCGTC.